This TCR beta chain was observed in a study of beta chain features in type 1 diabetes. Whole-study results and caveats: In cDNA sequencing, cells with high TCR expression could be over-represented. Unsettled here was the matter of whether HLA type influences TCRB rearrangement. In the patient group, naive, central memory and Treg TCRB repertoires seemed more alike than in the healthy donor group. Patients and controls would be equally affected if PCR favored shorter templates. Among patients with Type 1 diabetes, TCRB CDR3s were moderately but significantly shorter in every one of the four CD4+ subsets.

TCRB transcripts that were expressed got sequenced, as all of the isolated RNA had been reverse transcribed. TCRdb keeps only in-frame clones here, not all; method: immunoSEQ multiplex PCR. Here the sample spans hundreds of thousands of clones, around an eighth being singletons. Comment on this clone: Its specificity is unknown.

Germline V gene lookup returns CDR1 SQVTM and CDR2 ANQGSEA. The CDR3 has 14 amino acids. V was cut by 1 base and J by 0 bases, with 9 bases left in between. The rearrangement links TRBV29-1 to TRBJ1-2, with D uncertain. Sequenced: naive CD4+ T cells from blood. This TCR came from a man aged 18-30 years with type 1 diabetes. CDR3 region: CSVEVSTANYGYTF. The CDR3 DNA sequence: TGCAGCGTTGAAGTCAGCACAGCTAACTATGGCTACACCTTC.